What follows are 24 T cell receptor beta chains derived from one specimen sequenced in a study of T cells in Graves' hyperthyroidism and ophthalmopathy. From RNA transcripts, TCR beta CDR3 regions were amplified. First-round RT-PCR of the TCR CDR3 relied on the HTBI primer set. From the multiplex PCR reads, TCRdb called clonotypes with MiXCR, one entry per CDR3 protein. The sample lists more than 300,000 distinct CDR3 sequences, 13% occurring once. The specimen was blood. These TCRs come from a woman aged 18 to 35 with Graves' hyperthyroidism.

There are many counts of this clonotype. This chain uses TRBV7-2 with TRBJ2-5, with 8 bases lining up with TRBD2. The V segment lost 4 bases and the J segment 2 bases; nucleotides outside the gene matches: 3. This CDR3 has 14 residues. Germline V gene data show CDR1 as SGHTA and CDR2 as FQGNSA. CDR3 coding DNA: TGTGCCAGCAGCTACGGGAGGGCACAAGAGACCCAGTACTTC. This gives the protein CASSYGRAQETQYF.

This clonotype has just a few counts. The rearrangement uses TRBV14 and TRBJ2-5; possibly TRBD1 for D (6 bases). Trimming stripped 4 bases from V and 6 bases from J, with 18 bases between. Germline V gene lookup returns CDR1 SGHDN and CDR2 FVKESK. The CDR3 spans 15 residues. Here the CDR3 DNA reads TGTGCCAGCAGCCCTAAAAGCATTCAGGGGAAGACCCAGTACTTC. This gives the protein CASSPKSIQGKTQYF. The full variable domain, rest sourced from reference TRBV14 and TRBJ2-5, is EAGVTQFPSHSVIEKGQTVTLRCDPISGHDNLYWYRRVMGKEIKFLLHFVKESKQDESGMPNNRFLAERTGGTYSTLKVQPAELEDSGVYFCASSPKSIQGKTQYFGPGTRLLVL.

This clonotype was picked up many times. This sequence joins TRBV3-1 and TRBJ2-7; 10 nucleotides agree with TRBD2. This CDR3 has 16 amino acids. Germline V gives CDR1 LGHDT, CDR2 YNNKEL (reference sequence). Germline trimming cut 6 bases from V and 3 bases from J; bases unmatched to any gene: 11. This CDR3 is CASSPKASSGSYEQYF. Here the CDR3 DNA reads TGTGCCAGCAGTCCTAAGGCCTCTAGCGGGAGCTACGAGCAGTACTTC.

This clonotype was counted many times. This chain connects TRBV10-3 to TRBJ1-2; TRBD1 agrees at 9 bases. This CDR3 comprises 12 residues. CDR1 and CDR2 (germline): ENHRY, SYGVKD. After removal of 5 bases from V and 8 bases from J, the junction contained 3 bases not matched to a gene. The CDR3, as DNA: TGTGCCATCAGTACCGGGACAGGGGGCTACACCTTC. This encodes CAISTGTGGYTF.

This clonotype showed up many times. The chain joins TRBV20-1 to TRBJ2-5; a weak D match, TRBD2 (6 bases). The CDR3 has 15 residues. Trimming stripped 1 base from V and 1 base from J, with 13 bases between. The V gene's germline CDR1 is DFQATT and CDR2 SNEGSKA (reference sequence). The CDR3 is CSARVVGGFQETQYF. CDR3 nucleotide sequence: TGCAGTGCTAGAGTGGTGGGGGGATTCCAAGAGACCCAGTACTTC.

The CDR3 sequence is CATSDLNSGGGYTF. The CDR3 DNA reads as TGTGCCACCAGTGACCTGAATTCAGGGGGCGGCTACACCTTC. The chain carries TRBV24-1 and TRBJ1-2, with TRBD1 identical over 8 bases. Germline V gene lookup returns CDR1 KGHDR and CDR2 SFDVKD. V gave up 4 bases and J gave up 8 bases; unmatched junction bases: 8. This CDR3 comprises 14 residues.

There are many counts of this clonotype. This rearrangement joins TRBV27 to TRBJ2-7, with D maybe TRBD2 (5 bases). CDR3 length equals 13 residues. CDR1 and CDR2 from the germline V gene are MNHEY and SMNVEV (reference sequence). V dropped 0 bases and J dropped 6 bases, with 9 bases sitting between them. In nucleotides, the CDR3 is TGTGCCAGCAGTTTATCCCCCGCGGGCGAGCAGTACTTC. This codes for CASSLSPAGEQYF.

The sample holds a few counts of this clonotype. The genes are TRBV9 and TRBJ2-2; D perhaps matches TRBD1 (6 bases). Per the germline V gene, CDR1 is SGDLS and CDR2 is YYNGEE. This CDR3 is 14 amino acids long. V lost 5 bases, J lost 1 base, and 9 bases lay in between. In nucleotides, the CDR3 is TGTGCCAGCAGGGCGGACAGGAACACCGGGGAGCTGTTTTTT. This sequence encodes CASRADRNTGELFF.

This clonotype was seen only a few times. CDR3 amino acids: CSVEDLGGSGANVLTF. For the CDR3, the DNA is TGCAGCGTTGAAGATCTAGGGGGCTCTGGGGCCAACGTCCTGACTTTC. This chain joins TRBV29-1 and TRBJ2-6; the D gene is possibly TRBD1 (6 bases). The V end was cut by 0 bases, the J end by 0 bases, with 9 bases between. Per the germline V gene, CDR1 is SQVTM and CDR2 is ANQGSEA. The CDR3 is 16 amino acids.

This clonotype was seen many times. The chain uses TRBV5-5 and TRBJ2-1, with 9 bases that match TRBD2. Germline assignment: CDR1 SGHKS and CDR2 YYEKEE (reference sequence). The junction had 1 base not matched to a gene; V was cut back by 2 bases and J by 7 bases. The CDR3 runs 13 residues. CDR3 DNA: TGTGCCAGCAGCTTTAGCGGGGGAAATGAGCAGTTCTTC. This gives the protein CASSFSGGNEQFF.

This clonotype was recorded a few times. The rearrangement links TRBV19 to TRBJ2-7; a weak D match, TRBD2 (6 bases). Trimming shortened V by 4 bases and J by 5 bases, and 18 bases separated the two germline ends. Germline loops: CDR1 LNHDA, CDR2 SQIVND (reference sequence). This CDR3 contains 15 residues. The CDR3 protein is CASSTQRAGSHEQYF. Written as DNA, the CDR3 is TGTGCCAGTAGTACCCAGCGGGCCGGGAGTCACGAGCAGTACTTC.

This clonotype has at least ten counts. V gene TRBV9 combines with J gene TRBJ2-2; TRBD1 or TRBD2 may be the D gene (5 bases each). This CDR3 is 16 amino acids long. Trimming left V 0 bases short and J 1 base short, with 10 bases between. Germline V gives CDR1 SGDLS, CDR2 YYNGEE. CDR3 sequence reads: CASSVGAGRNTGELFF. The CDR3, as DNA: TGTGCCAGCAGCGTAGGGGCAGGGAGGAACACCGGGGAGCTGTTTTTT.

In this sample, this clonotype turned up many times. The chain has TRBV27 and TRBJ1-2; D call uncertain. V was shortened by 4 bases and J by 8 bases, with 14 bases between the two germline ends. This CDR3 contains 13 residues. Germline loops: CDR1 MNHEY, CDR2 SMNVEV (reference sequence). This chain's CDR3 is CASSSNTLHGYTF. Here the CDR3 DNA reads TGTGCCAGCAGTTCAAATACCCTACACGGCTACACCTTC.

This sequence joins TRBV12-3 or TRBV12-4 and TRBJ2-7, with 7 bases matching TRBD1. The CDR3 extends over 14 amino acids. V was clipped by 3 bases and J by 3 bases; unmatched bases: 5. For the CDR3, the DNA is TGTGCCAGCAGTTTCCTGGACAGGAGCTACGAGCAGTACTTC. The encoded protein is CASSFLDRSYEQYF.

This clonotype was seen at least ten times. This chain uses TRBV5-1 with TRBJ2-3; the match to TRBD2 covers 8 bases. J gave up 2 bases and V 4 bases, and 9 bases lay outside the gene matches. Germline lookup yields CDR1 SGHRS and CDR2 YFSETQ. CDR3 size: 16 residues. The CDR3 DNA sequence: TGCGCCAGCAGCCCTGCGCTAGCGGGTTACACAGATACGCAGTATTTT. Amino acid sequence: CASSPALAGYTDTQYF.

Ten or more counts support this clonotype. The gene calls are TRBV12-3 or TRBV12-4 and TRBJ1-1, with D uncertain. The CDR3 length is 12 residues. V dropped 5 bases and J dropped 3 bases, with 7 bases sitting between them. This CDR3 reads CASSPRYTEAFF. In DNA, the CDR3 is TGTGCCAGCAGTCCCCGATACACTGAAGCTTTCTTT.

The sample holds many counts of this clonotype. The chain couples TRBV7-8 to TRBJ2-1; D is perhaps TRBD1 (5 bases). CDR1 and CDR2 (germline): SGHVS, FQNEAQ. V lost 2 bases and J lost 6, with 11 bases in between. This CDR3 is 14 amino acids long. CDR3 nucleotides: TGTGCCAGCAGCTTACAGGGTTGGTCCAATGAGCAGTTCTTC. Protein product: CASSLQGWSNEQFF.

In this sample, this clonotype turned up many times. The V call is TRBV7-9, the J call TRBJ1-1; 8 bases are shared with TRBD1. The J segment lost 1 base and the V segment lost 7 bases, leaving 2 bases of the junction unmatched. The CDR3 length is 13 residues. In germline, CDR1 is SEHNR, CDR2 FQNEAQ (reference sequence). CDR3 residues: CASIDRGNTEAFF. DNA of the CDR3: TGTGCCAGCATCGACAGGGGGAACACTGAAGCTTTCTTT.

The rearrangement links TRBV4-1 to TRBJ1-2, with D possibly matching TRBD1 (6 bases). The CDR3 contains 15 residues. V shed 1 base and J shed 2 bases, with 11 bases lying between them. Germline V gives CDR1 MGHRA, CDR2 YSYEKL. The CDR3 nucleotides are TGCGCCAGCAGCCAAGGACAGGCGATAAACTATGGCTACACCTTC. It translates to CASSQGQAINYGYTF.

This clonotype turned up a few times. The rearrangement links TRBV4-1 to TRBJ1-4; possible D gene TRBD1, 5 bases. In germline, CDR1 is MGHRA, CDR2 YSYEKL. The CDR3 has 19 residues. The ends were cut back, 4 bases at V and 0 bases at J, with 21 bases in the middle. The CDR3 sequence: CASSLLRWGVRATNEKLFF. CDR3 nucleotides: TGCGCCAGCAGCCTCCTCCGGTGGGGGGTTCGGGCAACTAATGAAAAACTGTTTTTT.

The sample holds many counts of this clonotype. This sequence joins TRBV5-1 and TRBJ1-5; 10 positions match TRBD1. V shed 4 bases and J 4 bases; nucleotides not matched to a gene: 5. The germline V gene encodes CDR1 SGHRS and CDR2 YFSETQ. The CDR3 spans 15 residues. CDR3 protein: CASSLWTGGNQPQHF. CDR3 DNA sequence: TGCGCCAGCAGCCTATGGACAGGGGGTAATCAGCCCCAGCATTTT. The full variable domain, rest sourced from reference TRBV5-1 and TRBJ1-5, is KAGVTQTPRYLIKTRGQQVTLSCSPISGHRSVSWYQQTPGQGLQFLFEYFSETQRNKGNFPGRFSGRQFSNSRSEMNVSTLELGDSALYLCASSLWTGGNQPQHFGDGTRLSIL.

This clonotype was observed a few times. CDR3 residues: CASSLLGPEKLFF. The CDR3 DNA follows: TGTGCCAGCAGTTTACTGGGGCCGGAAAAACTGTTTTTT. This chain joins TRBV27 and TRBJ1-4; possibly TRBD1 for D (5 bases). CDR3 size: 13 residues. Trimming stripped 2 bases from V and 8 bases from J, with 9 bases between. CDR1 and CDR2 from the germline V gene are MNHEY and SMNVEV (reference sequence).

At least ten counts were recorded for this clonotype. The chain is built from TRBV28 and TRBJ1-3; the match to TRBD1 covers 7 bases. This CDR3 contains 17 residues. The germline V gene encodes CDR1 MDHEN and CDR2 SYDVKM. V lost 5 bases, J lost 2 bases, and 12 bases stayed unmatched. The CDR3 nucleotides are TGTGCCAGCAGTAGACGACAGGGCCCTTCTACTGGAAACACCATATATTTT. Protein product: CASSRRQGPSTGNTIYF.

This clonotype showed up many times. The CDR3 DNA is TGCAGTGCTGAACAATCCACGTCGGGCCAGCGGGGTTACACAGATACGCAGTATTTT. Its protein product is CSAEQSTSGQRGYTDTQYF. This rearrangement joins TRBV20-1 to TRBJ2-3; 7 bases line up with TRBD2. The CDR3 spans 19 residues. Per germline, CDR1 DFQATT and CDR2 SNEGSKA (reference sequence). Unmatched junction bases numbered 22, after V lost 5 bases and J lost 2 bases.